This TCR beta chain emerged from a study of high-grade serous ovarian cancer treatment subgroups. This CDR3 is 14 amino acids long. V gave up 6 bases and J gave up 5 bases; unmatched junction bases: 8. Germline V CDR1 and CDR2: SGHTA, FQGNSA. Findings of the study overall: TCR clonal relatedness correlated positively with neoantigen level.

On this clone: Its antigen remains unidentified.

Generated by immunoSEQ multiplex PCR, the TCRdb table keeps only in-frame clones and is missing some. The table has about 11,000 clones, around 83% seen once; the top ten hold 5% to 7.5%. The tumor samples were collected prior to definitive surgery or chemotherapy. The J gene is TRBJ1-1, the V gene TRBV7-2, with 8 nucleotides matching TRBD1. The receptor was derived from a human donor with high-grade serous ovarian cancer. Sequencing was carried out using tumor tissue. As DNA, the CDR3 is TGTGCCAGCAGAAACACAGGGGGAGGAACTGAAGCTTTCTTT. Its protein product is CASRNTGGGTEAFF.